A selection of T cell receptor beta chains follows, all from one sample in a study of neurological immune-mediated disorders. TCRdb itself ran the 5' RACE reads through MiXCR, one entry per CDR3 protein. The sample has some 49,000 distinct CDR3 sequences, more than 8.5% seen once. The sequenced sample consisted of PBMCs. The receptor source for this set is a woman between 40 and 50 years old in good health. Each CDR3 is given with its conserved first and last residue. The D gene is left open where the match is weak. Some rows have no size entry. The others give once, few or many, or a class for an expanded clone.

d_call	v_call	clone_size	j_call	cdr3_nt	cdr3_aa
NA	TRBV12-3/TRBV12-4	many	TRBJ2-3	TGTGCCAGCAGGCTCCCCCTCAGGGCCACTAGCACAGATACGCAGTATTTT	CASRLPLRATSTDTQYF
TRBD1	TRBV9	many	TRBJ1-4	TGTGCCAGCAGCGTAACAGGGGGTAGTGAAAAACTGTTTTTT	CASSVTGGSEKLFF
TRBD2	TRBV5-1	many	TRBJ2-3	TGCGCCAGCAGCTTGGGTCTCCTAGCGGGGGCACTCACAGATACGCAGTATTTT	CASSLGLLAGALTDTQYF
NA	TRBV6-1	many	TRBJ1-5	TGTGCCAGCACCATAGGGTGGGGGGGGCAGCCCCAGCATTTT	CASTIGWGGQPQHF
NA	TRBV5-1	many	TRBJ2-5	TGCGCCAGCAGCTGGGTGAGGAGGGAGACCCAGTACTTC	CASSWVRRETQYF
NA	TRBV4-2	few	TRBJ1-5	TGTGCCAGCAGCCAAGTAACAGGTAGCAATCAGCCCCAGCATTTT	CASSQVTGSNQPQHF
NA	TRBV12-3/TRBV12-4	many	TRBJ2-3	TGTGCCAGCAGCGCCACAGATACGCAGTATTTT	CASSATDTQYF
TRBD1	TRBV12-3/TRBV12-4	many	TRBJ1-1	TGTGCCAGCAAAAACAGGGGAATTGACACTGAAGCTTTCTTT	CASKNRGIDTEAFF
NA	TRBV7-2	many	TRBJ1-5	TGTGCCAGCAGCTTCCCGAATCAGCCCCAGCATTTT	CASSFPNQPQHF
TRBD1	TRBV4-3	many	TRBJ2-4	TGCGCCAGCAGCCAAGAGATAGCCAGGGGGTTCAAAAACATTCAGTACTTC	CASSQEIARGFKNIQYF
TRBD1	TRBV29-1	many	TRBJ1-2	TGCAGCGCTGTGCGCGGACAGGGGGCTCTTGGCTACACCTTC	CSAVRGQGALGYTF
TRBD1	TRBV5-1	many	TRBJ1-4	TGCGCCAGCAGCATCGGGACAGGGAATGAAAAACTGTTTTTT	CASSIGTGNEKLFF
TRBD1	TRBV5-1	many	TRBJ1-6	TGCGCCAGCAGCTTGTCCTGGGACAGGGATTCACCCCTCCACTTT	CASSLSWDRDSPLHF
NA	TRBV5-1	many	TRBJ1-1	TGCGCCAGCAGCCGCCTCAACCGGGGGGACACTGAAGCTTTCTTT	CASSRLNRGDTEAFF
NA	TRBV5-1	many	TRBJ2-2	TGCGCCAGCAGCGGACCCTTACAGGGAGGTGGGGAGCTGTTTTTT	CASSGPLQGGGELFF
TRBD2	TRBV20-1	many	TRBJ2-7	TGCAGTGCTAGGAAGAAGCGGGACGGACGTCTGGAGCAGTACTTC	CSARKKRDGRLEQYF
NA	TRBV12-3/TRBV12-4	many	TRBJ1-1	TGTGCCAGCAGTTGGACCTTGCGGTACACTGAAGCTTTCTTT	CASSWTLRYTEAFF
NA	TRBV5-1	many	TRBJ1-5	TGCGCCAGCAGGGGGGGGGCCTATAGCAATCAGCCCCAGCATTTT	CASRGGAYSNQPQHF
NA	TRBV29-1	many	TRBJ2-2	TGCAGCGTTGAAGATCGGGCGGGAACCGGGGAGCTGTTTTTT	CSVEDRAGTGELFF
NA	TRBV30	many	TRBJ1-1	TGTGCCTGGAGTAGGGATAAGAACACTGAAGCTTTCTTT	CAWSRDKNTEAFF
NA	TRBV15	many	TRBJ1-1	TGTGCCACCAGCAGAGGGGAAGGGACTAAAGCTTTCTTT	CATSRGEGTKAFF
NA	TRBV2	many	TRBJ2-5	TGTGCCAGCAGCGATCGACTAGGCCAAGAGACCCAGTACTTC	CASSDRLGQETQYF
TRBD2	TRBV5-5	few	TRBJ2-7	TGTGCCAGCAGCTTGCGCCCAGCGGGGGTGGCAAGCGAGCAGTACTTC	CASSLRPAGVASEQYF
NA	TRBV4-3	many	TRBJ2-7	TGCGCCAGCAGCCAAGACGTCCAGGTAACGGGGTACGAGCAGTACTTC	CASSQDVQVTGYEQYF
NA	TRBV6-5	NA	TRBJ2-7	TGTGCCAGCAGTTACACGGACAGTTCCTACGAGCAGTACTTC	CASSYTDSSYEQYF
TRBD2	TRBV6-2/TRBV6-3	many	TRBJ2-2	TGTGCCAGCAGTTTGACTAGCGGGATCGGGGAGCTGTTTTTT	CASSLTSGIGELFF
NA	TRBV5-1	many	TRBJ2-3	TGCGCCAGCAGCTTGGTTTCCCCGGGGGATACGCAGTATTTT	CASSLVSPGDTQYF
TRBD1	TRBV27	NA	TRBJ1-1	TGTGCCAGCAGCTCCCTACGGACAGGGGGGACTGAAGCTTTCTTT	CASSSLRTGGTEAFF
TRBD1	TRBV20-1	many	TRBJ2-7	TGCAGTGCTAGAGCGGACAGGGAAAAGGACGAGCAGTACTTC	CSARADREKDEQYF
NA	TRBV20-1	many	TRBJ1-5	TGCAGTGCTAGAGACGGGGTAGGTCAGCCCCAGCATTTT	CSARDGVGQPQHF
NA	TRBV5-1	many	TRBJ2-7	TGCGCCAGCAGCTTGGTGGCAGAAAGCGAGCAGTACTTC	CASSLVAESEQYF
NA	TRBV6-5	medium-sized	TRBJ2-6	TGTGCCAGCAGTTACGGGAGCGGTGGGGCCAACGTCCTGACTTTC	CASSYGSGGANVLTF
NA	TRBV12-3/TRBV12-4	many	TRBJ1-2	TGTGCCAGCAGTTTCGATCCAAAGGTCTATGGCTACACCTTC	CASSFDPKVYGYTF
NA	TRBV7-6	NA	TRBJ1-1	TGTGCCAGCAGCCCCGGCGGGTTGGACACTGAAGCTTTCTTT	CASSPGGLDTEAFF
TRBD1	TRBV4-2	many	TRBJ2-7	TGTGCCAGCAGCCCGGAGGTGCGGACAGGGACGATGTACGAGCAGTACTTC	CASSPEVRTGTMYEQYF
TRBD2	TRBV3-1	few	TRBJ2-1	TGTGCCAGCAGCCTGGGGGAGGGACTAGCGGGGTTCTACAATGAGCAGTTCTTC	CASSLGEGLAGFYNEQFF
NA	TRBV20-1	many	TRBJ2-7	TGCAGTGCTACTGGCGTCTCCTACGAGCAGTACTTC	CSATGVSYEQYF
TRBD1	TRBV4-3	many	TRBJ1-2	TGCGCCAGTTCAGGGGGCGGGAAAGATGGCTACACCTTC	CASSGGGKDGYTF
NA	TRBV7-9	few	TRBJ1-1	TGTGCCAGCAGCCATAGGGATACTGAAGCTTTCTTT	CASSHRDTEAFF
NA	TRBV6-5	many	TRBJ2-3	TGTGCCAGCAGTTACTCTACAGGGTCGAGCACAGATACGCAGTATTTT	CASSYSTGSSTDTQYF
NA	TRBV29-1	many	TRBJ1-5	TGCAGCGTCCGACAGGAGAATCAGCCCCAGCATTTT	CSVRQENQPQHF
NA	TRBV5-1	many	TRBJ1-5	TGCGCCAGCAGCTCACTCGGCGAGAACAATCAGCCCCAGCATTTT	CASSSLGENNQPQHF
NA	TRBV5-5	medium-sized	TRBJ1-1	TGTGCCAGCAGCTTGGTGGGGCGCAGCACTGAAGCTTTCTTT	CASSLVGRSTEAFF
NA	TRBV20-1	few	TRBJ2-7	TGCAGTGCTAGAGATGGTGGATACGAGCAGTACTTC	CSARDGGYEQYF
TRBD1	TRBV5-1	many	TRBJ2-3	TGCGCCAGCAGCGCCAGGGGGTTATCAGATACGCAGTATTTT	CASSARGLSDTQYF
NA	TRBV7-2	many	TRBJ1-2	TGTGCCAGCAGCTTATCACAGGGAACTGGCTACACCTTC	CASSLSQGTGYTF
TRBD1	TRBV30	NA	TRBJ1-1	TGTGCCTGGAGTGTAACAGGGGGCACTGAAGCTTTCTTT	CAWSVTGGTEAFF
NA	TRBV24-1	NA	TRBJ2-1	TGTGCCACCAGTGATTCGGGGGATAGCTCCTACAATGAGCAGTTCTTC	CATSDSGDSSYNEQFF
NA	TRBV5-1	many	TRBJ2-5	TGCGCCAGCAGACGAGAGGAGGCCCAAGAGACCCAGTACTTC	CASRREEAQETQYF
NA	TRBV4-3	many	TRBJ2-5	TGCGCCAGCAGCCAAGACCCAGCGTCCCAAGAGACCCAGTACTTC	CASSQDPASQETQYF
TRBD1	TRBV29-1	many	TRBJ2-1	TGCAGCGTTATTTGGGACAGGGACAATGAGCAGTTCTTC	CSVIWDRDNEQFF
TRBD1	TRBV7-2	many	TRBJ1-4	TGTGCCAGCAGGTTTATGGTGGGACAGCTAAATGAAAAACTGTTTTTT	CASRFMVGQLNEKLFF
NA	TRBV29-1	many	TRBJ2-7	TGCAGCGTTGGCGGGCGTTCCTACGAGCAGTACTTC	CSVGGRSYEQYF
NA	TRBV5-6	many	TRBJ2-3	TGTGCCAGCAGCAGGAGGGATACGCAGTATTTT	CASSRRDTQYF
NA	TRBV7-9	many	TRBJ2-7	TGTGCCAGCAGCCTACGGACATGGGGGATCGGCGACGAGCAGTACTTC	CASSLRTWGIGDEQYF
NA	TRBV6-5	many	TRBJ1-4	TGTGCCAGCAGTTACGGAGAGGGGCATAATGAAAAACTGTTTTTT	CASSYGEGHNEKLFF
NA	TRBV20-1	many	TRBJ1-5	TGCAGTGCCGACAGTGGGGTTAATGATCCCCAGCATTTT	CSADSGVNDPQHF
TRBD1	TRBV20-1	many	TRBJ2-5	TGCAGTGCTCCTGGACAGGGGGAGCAAGAGACCCAGTACTTC	CSAPGQGEQETQYF
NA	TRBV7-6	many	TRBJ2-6	TGTGCCAGCAGGCTCGGGACGGATGGGGCCAACGTCCTGACTTTC	CASRLGTDGANVLTF
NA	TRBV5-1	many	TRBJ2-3	TGCGCCAGCAACCTAAATTGGGGCACAGATACGCAGTATTTT	CASNLNWGTDTQYF